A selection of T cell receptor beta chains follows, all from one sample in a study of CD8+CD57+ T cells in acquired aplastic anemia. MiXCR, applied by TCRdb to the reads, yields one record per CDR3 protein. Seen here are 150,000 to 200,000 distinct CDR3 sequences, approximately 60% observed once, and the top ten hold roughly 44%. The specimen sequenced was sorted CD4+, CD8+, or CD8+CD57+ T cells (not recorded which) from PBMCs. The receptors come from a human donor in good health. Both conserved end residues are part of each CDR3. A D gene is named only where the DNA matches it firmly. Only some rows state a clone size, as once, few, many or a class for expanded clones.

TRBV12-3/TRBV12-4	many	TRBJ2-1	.	CASSRYGNEQFF	TGTGCCAGCAGCAGATATGGGAATGAGCAGTTCTTC
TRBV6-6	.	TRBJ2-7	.	CASSGLTVNSYEQYF	TGTGCCAGCAGTGGACTGACAGTGAACTCCTACGAGCAGTACTTC
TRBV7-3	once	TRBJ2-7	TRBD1	CASSGQGSHEQYF	TGTGCCAGCAGCGGACAGGGTTCCCACGAGCAGTACTTC
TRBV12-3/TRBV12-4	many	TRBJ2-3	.	CASSPLSGSTDTQYF	TGTGCCAGCAGTCCCTTGAGCGGGAGCACAGATACGCAGTATTTT
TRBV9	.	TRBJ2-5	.	CASSDMGLAQETQYF	TGTGCCAGCAGCGATATGGGACTTGCACAAGAGACCCAGTACTTC
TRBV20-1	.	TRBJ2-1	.	CSASSDRRASEQFF	TGCAGTGCTAGTTCGGACAGGAGGGCCAGCGAGCAGTTCTTC
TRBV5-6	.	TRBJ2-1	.	CASSPVYYNEQFF	TGTGCCAGCAGCCCGGTTTACTACAATGAGCAGTTCTTC
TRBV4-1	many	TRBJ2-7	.	CASSQAFTTPEQYF	TGCGCCAGCAGCCAAGCCTTTACCACACCCGAGCAGTACTTC
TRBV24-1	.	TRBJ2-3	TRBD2	CATSDPSSGGTDTQYF	TGTGCCACCAGTGACCCATCTAGCGGGGGGACAGATACGCAGTATTTT
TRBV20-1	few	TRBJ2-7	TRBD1	CSASGDRARYEQYF	TGCAGTGCTAGCGGGGACAGGGCCCGCTACGAGCAGTACTTC
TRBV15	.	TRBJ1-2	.	CATSRPGYGYTF	TGTGCCACCAGCAGACCGGGCTATGGCTACACCTTC
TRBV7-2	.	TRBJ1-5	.	CASSAQVAQPQHF	TGTGCCAGCAGCGCGCAGGTAGCCCAGCCCCAGCATTTT
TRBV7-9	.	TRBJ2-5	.	CASSLAWEEQETQYF	TGTGCCAGCAGCTTAGCATGGGAGGAGCAGGAGACCCAGTACTTC
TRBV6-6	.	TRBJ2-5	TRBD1	CASSYLGTGDTQETQYF	TGTGCCAGCAGTTACCTCGGGACAGGGGACACCCAAGAGACCCAGTACTTC